The subject of this entry is one T cell receptor (beta chain). Its antigen is currently unknown. The assay was immunoSEQ multiplex PCR, and TCRdb's table has in-frame clones only and misses some. This repertoire shows more than 40,000 clones, 88% found once; its top ten account for approximately 14%. Enrolled patients showed locally advanced or metastatic urothelial carcinoma. V trimming: 4 bases; J trimming: 3 bases; junction bases outside the gene matches: 9. The CDR3 extends over 16 amino acids. Per germline, CDR1 SGHAT and CDR2 FQNNGV. The sample originates from a study of PD-L1 blockade in urothelial cancer. Across the study: Per blood sample, T cells had a median of around 150,000. General study results and limits: Pretreatment blood TCR clonality under the median forecast improved survival.

The receptor comes from a woman aged 55-69 years with urothelial cancer. The gene calls are TRBV11-2 and TRBJ1-5; TRBD1 aligns across 7 bases. The sample was PBMCs, taken around atezolizumab (anti-PD-L1) treatment. CDR3 protein: CASSSSSTGDNQPQHF. Written as DNA, the CDR3 is TGTGCCAGCAGCTCCTCCAGCACAGGGGACAATCAGCCCCAGCATTTT.